Detailed here is one T cell receptor (beta chain). The target antigen is unknown. These data are taken from a study of T-cell reconstitution after alpha-beta-depleted transplantation in children. The study, taken as a whole, reports: At the one-year point after transplant, T-cell counts and TCRbeta diversity were found to come mostly from T cells that had been newly produced. There were reportedly several hundred expanded graft clones from which alpha-beta T cells came about two months after transplant. Recipient T cells and thymic progenitors that survived were the source of the high TCRbeta diversity seen at day 60 in some patients.

Unique molecular identifiers were incorporated during preparation of the TCRbeta library. TCRdb reanalysed the PCR reads using MiXCR and keeps one entry per CDR3 protein. In the table there are about 980,000 distinct CDR3 sequences, about 31% of which are singletons. Germline CDR1 and CDR2: LGHNA and YNFKEQ. The CDR3 loop spans 19 amino acids. The V and J ends lost 4 bases and 2 bases, in that order; junction bases with no gene match: 12. The receptor comes from a boy younger than two who had a stem cell transplant for SCID, so the T cells may come from the graft donor. The sample was PBMCs, mostly from graft donor cells, taken 360 days after TCRalphabeta/CD19-depleted stem cell transplant. J is TRBJ1-4 and V is TRBV4-2; TRBD1 matches 11 bases. The CDR3 DNA reads TGTGCCAGCAGCCGAGGACAGGGGGCATACGGGGGGACTAATGAAAAACTGTTTTTT. Translation: CASSRGQGAYGGTNEKLFF.